At least ten counts were recorded for the clone carrying this TCR beta chain. Antigen unknown. The sample comes from a study of breast tumors, draining lymph nodes, adjacent tissues. The lymph nodes were axillary draining lymph nodes from breast cancer patients. TCRdb analysed the multiplex PCR reads with MiXCR anew, one entry per CDR3 protein. Found here are roughly 130,000 distinct CDR3 sequences, 30% to 35% of them singletons; the top ten hold 2.3%. The CDR3 is 15 residues long. Germline V gene lookup returns CDR1 MNHEY and CDR2 SMNVEV (reference sequence). With V trimmed by 7 bases and J by 3 bases, 7 bases remained unmatched. Findings and limits, study-wide: Tumor and nontumor repertoires were significantly more similar in luminal-like than in basal-like breast cancer. Data fit most tumor T cells coming from lymph node, expanding in tumor.

J is TRBJ1-4 and V is TRBV27; 8 positions agree with TRBD1. The receptor's source is a female donor with breast cancer. Some clones in this sample may be carry-over from other donors' samples. Source material: axillary lymph node tissue. The CDR3 DNA sequence: TGTGCCAGCACCCGACAGGGGAGGTCTAATGAAAAACTGTTTTTT. Protein sequence: CASTRQGRSNEKLFF.